This T cell receptor (beta chain) was identified during a study of blood T cell repertoires in COVID-19. V lost 6 bases and J lost 4; bases outside the gene matches: 1. Germline CDR1 and CDR2: MNHEY and SVGAGI. The CDR3 sequence is 14 residues long. Using immunoSEQ multiplex PCR, the repertoire was profiled, and TCRdb retains in-frame clones only, with some absent. Of around 150,000 clones in the sample, 75% to 90% are singletons; the top ten hold 13%. Clinical history reported by participants formed the basis on which cohorts were assigned. Recovered participants had two consecutive negative NP/OP PCR tests, healthcare professional clearance, or symptom resolution.

This rearrangement joins TRBV6-5 to TRBJ1-6; 9 bases fit TRBD1. The sequence came from a woman in her sixties who had recovered from COVID-19. Sequenced: PBMCs or T cells enriched from blood (not recorded which). The DNA for the CDR3 is TGTGCCAGCAGCGGACAGGGGTATAATTCACCCCTCCACTTT. Its translation: CASSGQGYNSPLHF.